Each of the 7 T cell receptor beta chains below was sequenced from the same sample in a study of blood T cell repertoires in COVID-19. TCRdb keeps only in-frame clones here, not all; method: immunoSEQ multiplex PCR. The sample yields a few hundred thousand clones, around 90% seen once. Input material: peripheral blood. The receptors stem from a human donor in a cohort sampled during active COVID-19.

The chain employs TRBV7-2 and TRBJ2-7; possibly TRBD2 for D (5 bases). V was clipped by 3 bases and J by 0 bases, with 9 bases between them. Germline loops: CDR1 SGHTA, CDR2 FQGNSA. CDR3 length equals 14 residues. In nucleotides, the CDR3 is TGTGCCAGCAGCTTGCTAGCTGACTCCTACGAGCAGTACTTC. This sequence encodes CASSLLADSYEQYF.

J is TRBJ1-5 and V is TRBV15, with TRBD1 matching 9 bases. Germline V gene data show CDR1 as LNHNV and CDR2 as YYDKDF (reference sequence). Trimming at V came to 4 bases and at J to 5 bases, leaving 9 bases not matched to a gene. The CDR3 is 16 amino acids. The CDR3 coding sequence is TGTGCCACCAGCAATGGGACAGGGTCTTACTATCAGCCCCAGCATTTT. It codes for CATSNGTGSYYQPQHF.

The rearrangement links TRBV3-1 (or the pseudogene TRBV3-2) to TRBJ2-2; TRBD2 aligns across 11 bases. The germline CDR1 and CDR2 sequences are LGHDT and YNNKEL (reference sequence). This CDR3 is 16 amino acids long. After removal of 2 bases from V and 4 bases from J, the junction contained 3 bases not matched to a gene. This CDR3 reads CASSQRLAGFTGELFF. As DNA, the CDR3 is TGTGCCAGCAGCCAAAGACTAGCGGGGTTCACCGGGGAGCTGTTTTTT.

This sequence joins TRBV11-2 and TRBJ2-7; 9 bases are shared with TRBD1. CDR1 and CDR2 (germline): SGHAT, FQNNGV. J was trimmed by 6 bases and V by 5 bases; bases with no gene match: 11. This CDR3 contains 15 residues. The CDR3 here is CASSPAPGTGFEQYF. The CDR3 coding sequence is TGTGCCAGCAGCCCGGCCCCCGGGACAGGGTTCGAGCAGTACTTC.

The rearrangement joins TRBV2 to TRBJ1-6; 9 bases line up with TRBD1. The CDR3 is made up of 15 amino acids. With V trimmed by 8 bases and J by 3 bases, 5 bases remained unmatched. Germline CDR1 SNHLY, CDR2 FYNNEI. CDR3 protein: CASSGQGRYNSPLHF. CDR3 sequence (DNA): TGTGCCAGCTCGGGACAGGGTCGCTATAATTCACCCCTCCACTTT. The variable domain in full, with the rest retrieved from reference TRBV2 and TRBJ1-6, is EPEVTQTPSHQVTQMGQEVILRCVPISNHLYFYWYRQILGQKVEFLVSFYNNEISEKSEIFDDQFSVERPDGSNFTLKIRSTKLEDSAMYFCASSGQGRYNSPLHFGNGTRLTVT.

The gene calls are TRBV5-1 and TRBJ2-5; D not certain. Germline V gene sequence: CDR1 SGHRS, CDR2 YFSETQ. The CDR3 length is 14 residues. V gave up 0 bases and J gave up 4 bases, with 10 bases separating them. The CDR3 region has the DNA TGCGCCAGCAGCTTGGGGTTAGTTGGAGAGACCCAGTACTTC. It translates to CASSLGLVGETQYF.

The chain uses TRBV24-1 and TRBJ2-1; 12 nucleotides agree with TRBD2. The junction had 8 bases not matched to a gene; V was cut back by 4 bases and J by 8 bases. CDR3 length: 16 residues. Germline assignment: CDR1 KGHDR and CDR2 SFDVKD. The chain's CDR3 is CATSDPTSGGIYEQFF. CDR3 coding DNA: TGTGCCACCAGTGACCCGACTAGCGGGGGAATCTATGAGCAGTTCTTC.